The rows below give T cell receptor beta chains drawn from one sample of a study of cytomegalovirus exposure and HLA in healthy donors. The protocol was immunoSEQ multiplex PCR, while the TCRdb copy is restricted to in-frame clones and leaves out a portion. This table holds about 110,000 clones, around 79% found once. The sample consisted of PBMCs. The receptor source for this set is a woman aged 25 to 39 in good health and CMV-seronegative. CDR3s include the opening cysteine and the closing phenylalanine or tryptophan. A D gene is named only where the DNA matches it firmly. The size field is filled for only some rows; it gives once, few, many or a size class.

CDR3 length: 16
D gene: TRBD2
J gene: TRBJ2-7
V gene: TRBV6-5
clone size: .
CDR3 DNA: TGTGCCAGCAGTTCACTTACTAGCGGGAGTAGATACGAGCAGTACTTC
CDR3 protein: CASSSLTSGSRYEQYF

CDR3 length: 12
D gene: .
J gene: TRBJ1-2
V gene: TRBV19
clone size: .
CDR3 DNA: TGTGCCAGTAGTTTGCTGGGGAGCGGCTACACCTTC
CDR3 protein: CASSLLGSGYTF

CDR3 length: 15
D gene: .
J gene: TRBJ2-1
V gene: TRBV7-9
clone size: .
CDR3 DNA: TGTGCCAGCAGCCAGACAGGTCATAACTACAATGAGCAGTTCTTC
CDR3 protein: CASSQTGHNYNEQFF

CDR3 length: 18
D gene: .
J gene: TRBJ2-5
V gene: TRBV4-3
clone size: .
CDR3 DNA: TGCGCCAGCAGCCAAGACAGGTTGGGGGGAGTGGAACAAGAGACCCAGTACTTC
CDR3 protein: CASSQDRLGGVEQETQYF

CDR3 length: 13
D gene: TRBD2
J gene: TRBJ2-2
V gene: TRBV27
clone size: .
CDR3 DNA: TGTGCCAGCAGTCGGGGGGAGACCGGGGAGCTGTTTTTT
CDR3 protein: CASSRGETGELFF

CDR3 length: 17
D gene: TRBD1
J gene: TRBJ1-5
V gene: TRBV10-3
clone size: .
CDR3 DNA: TGTGCCATCAGTGAGTCCAGGGGGCTGCTTGGCAATCAGCCCCAGCATTTT
CDR3 protein: CAISESRGLLGNQPQHF

CDR3 length: 14
D gene: TRBD1
J gene: TRBJ2-5
V gene: TRBV28
clone size: .
CDR3 DNA: TGTGCCAGCAGTGTCAGGGGGCCATCCGGGACCCAGTACTTC
CDR3 protein: CASSVRGPSGTQYF

CDR3 length: 14
D gene: .
J gene: TRBJ1-3
V gene: TRBV7-6
clone size: .
CDR3 DNA: TGTGCCAGCAGCTTACAGGCGTTCGGAAACACCATATATTTT
CDR3 protein: CASSLQAFGNTIYF

CDR3 length: 13
D gene: .
J gene: TRBJ1-1
V gene: TRBV7-6
clone size: .
CDR3 DNA: TGTGCCAGCAGCTTAGGACAGAACACTGAAGCTTTCTTT
CDR3 protein: CASSLGQNTEAFF

CDR3 length: 15
D gene: TRBD1
J gene: TRBJ1-2
V gene: TRBV7-2
clone size: .
CDR3 DNA: TGTGCCAGCAGCCCCAGACAGGGTAGCCTATCTGGCTACACCTTC
CDR3 protein: CASSPRQGSLSGYTF

CDR3 length: 13
D gene: .
J gene: TRBJ1-5
V gene: TRBV18
clone size: .
CDR3 DNA: TGTGCCAGCTCAGAGGCCTTAAACCAGCCCCAGCATTTT
CDR3 protein: CASSEALNQPQHF

CDR3 length: 11
D gene: .
J gene: TRBJ2-3
V gene: TRBV6-1
clone size: .
CDR3 DNA: TGTGCCAGCAGGTTGTCGGATACGCAGTATTTT
CDR3 protein: CASRLSDTQYF

CDR3 length: 14
D gene: .
J gene: TRBJ1-5
V gene: TRBV28
clone size: .
CDR3 DNA: TGTGCCAGCAGTTTTACGACAGACAATCAGCCCCAGCATTTT
CDR3 protein: CASSFTTDNQPQHF

CDR3 length: 14
D gene: .
J gene: TRBJ1-5
V gene: TRBV19
clone size: .
CDR3 DNA: TGTGCCAGTACCCAGGGGTTTAGCAATCAGCCCCAGCATTTT
CDR3 protein: CASTQGFSNQPQHF

CDR3 length: 15
D gene: .
J gene: TRBJ1-5
V gene: TRBV4-1
clone size: .
CDR3 DNA: TGCGCCAGCAGCCAAGTTGCGGGATCCAATCAGCCCCAGCATTTT
CDR3 protein: CASSQVAGSNQPQHF

CDR3 length: 15
D gene: .
J gene: TRBJ1-1
V gene: TRBV7-9
clone size: .
CDR3 DNA: TGTGCCAGCAGCTCGATCTCAGGGGATGCCACTGAAGCTTTCTTT
CDR3 protein: CASSSISGDATEAFF

CDR3 length: 13
D gene: .
J gene: TRBJ2-7
V gene: TRBV5-6
clone size: .
CDR3 DNA: TGTGCCAGCGGGCGGGGCAGCTCCTACGAGCAGTACTTC
CDR3 protein: CASGRGSSYEQYF

CDR3 length: 14
D gene: TRBD2
J gene: TRBJ2-7
V gene: TRBV18
clone size: .
CDR3 DNA: TGTGCCAGCTCACCGGGACTAGCGGGAGGCGAGCAGTACTTC
CDR3 protein: CASSPGLAGGEQYF

CDR3 length: 13
D gene: TRBD2
J gene: TRBJ2-1
V gene: TRBV28
clone size: .
CDR3 DNA: TGTGCCAGCAGTTTTAGACTAGCGGGGTGGCAGTTCTTC
CDR3 protein: CASSFRLAGWQFF

CDR3 length: 15
D gene: TRBD2
J gene: TRBJ2-3
V gene: TRBV30
clone size: .
CDR3 DNA: TGTGCCTGGACACGATCGGGGGGGCCCGCAGATACGCAGTATTTT
CDR3 protein: CAWTRSGGPADTQYF

CDR3 length: 15
D gene: TRBD2
J gene: TRBJ2-7
V gene: TRBV29-1
clone size: .
CDR3 DNA: TGCAGCGTTGAAGGTCTTAGCGGGTCCGCCTACGAGCAGTACTTC
CDR3 protein: CSVEGLSGSAYEQYF

CDR3 length: 15
D gene: .
J gene: TRBJ1-2
V gene: TRBV28
clone size: .
CDR3 DNA: TGTGCCAGCAGTTCACCCGGGACACCCAACTATGGCTACACCTTC
CDR3 protein: CASSSPGTPNYGYTF

CDR3 length: 16
D gene: .
J gene: TRBJ1-6
V gene: TRBV28
clone size: .
CDR3 DNA: TGTGCCAGCAGTTGGAGAACCGGGACATCCTCCCGGCCCCTCCACTTT
CDR3 protein: CASSWRTGTSSRPLHF

CDR3 length: 14
D gene: .
J gene: TRBJ2-7
V gene: TRBV5-1
clone size: .
CDR3 DNA: TGCGCCAGCAGCTTGGATCCCAGCTCCTACGAGCAGTACTTC
CDR3 protein: CASSLDPSSYEQYF

CDR3 length: 15
D gene: TRBD1
J gene: TRBJ1-4
V gene: TRBV7-2
clone size: few
CDR3 DNA: TGTGCCAGCAGCTCTCAGGGGGCAACTAATGAAAAACTGTTTTTT
CDR3 protein: CASSSQGATNEKLFF

CDR3 length: 14
D gene: .
J gene: TRBJ2-7
V gene: TRBV28
clone size: .
CDR3 DNA: TGTGCCAGCAGTCTCCCCGGGGTGACCTACGAGCAGTACTTC
CDR3 protein: CASSLPGVTYEQYF

CDR3 length: 14
D gene: TRBD1
J gene: TRBJ2-5
V gene: TRBV6-5
clone size: .
CDR3 DNA: TGTGCCAGCAGTTACGGACAGGGGCAAGAGACCCAGTACTTC
CDR3 protein: CASSYGQGQETQYF

CDR3 length: 15
D gene: .
J gene: TRBJ1-5
V gene: TRBV28
clone size: .
CDR3 DNA: TGTGCCAGCAGTTTATGGGGGGCGAGCAATCAGCCCCAGCATTTT
CDR3 protein: CASSLWGASNQPQHF

CDR3 length: 14
D gene: .
J gene: TRBJ1-2
V gene: TRBV7-9
clone size: .
CDR3 DNA: TGTGCCAGCAGCTTGGGACAAAGATGGGATGGCTACACCTTC
CDR3 protein: CASSLGQRWDGYTF

CDR3 length: 15
D gene: .
J gene: TRBJ1-1
V gene: TRBV6-7
clone size: .
CDR3 DNA: TGTGCCAGCAGTCGCCGGGGGGGGCGAGTAACTGAAGCTTTCTTT
CDR3 protein: CASSRRGGRVTEAFF

CDR3 length: 16
D gene: .
J gene: TRBJ2-7
V gene: TRBV6-5
clone size: .
CDR3 DNA: TGTGCCAGCAGTTACTCGATGGGCAGCCACTCCTACGAGCAGTACTTC
CDR3 protein: CASSYSMGSHSYEQYF

CDR3 length: 15
D gene: .
J gene: TRBJ2-3
V gene: TRBV7-6
clone size: .
CDR3 DNA: TGTGCCAGCAGCTTATCGGGAGTGAGCACAGATACGCAGTATTTT
CDR3 protein: CASSLSGVSTDTQYF

CDR3 length: 13
D gene: .
J gene: TRBJ1-1
V gene: TRBV5-4
clone size: .
CDR3 DNA: TGTGCCAGCAACACGGGACAGAACACTGAAGCTTTCTTT
CDR3 protein: CASNTGQNTEAFF

CDR3 length: 15
D gene: TRBD1
J gene: TRBJ1-5
V gene: TRBV6-6
clone size: .
CDR3 DNA: TGTGCCAGCAGTTACTTAGACAGGGCGGATCAGCCCCAGCATTTT
CDR3 protein: CASSYLDRADQPQHF

CDR3 length: 15
D gene: TRBD2
J gene: TRBJ2-5
V gene: TRBV7-3
clone size: few
CDR3 DNA: TGTGCCAGCAGCCGAAGCGCGGGAGGGCAAGAGACCCAGTACTTC
CDR3 protein: CASSRSAGGQETQYF

CDR3 length: 15
D gene: .
J gene: TRBJ2-1
V gene: TRBV2
clone size: .
CDR3 DNA: TGTGCCAGCAGTTTAGCGGAGTTTCCCTACAATGAGCAGTTCTTC
CDR3 protein: CASSLAEFPYNEQFF

CDR3 length: 14
D gene: .
J gene: TRBJ1-1
V gene: TRBV6-1
clone size: .
CDR3 DNA: TGTGCCAGCAGCTTGGGACAATTGAACACTGAAGCTTTCTTT
CDR3 protein: CASSLGQLNTEAFF

CDR3 length: 15
D gene: TRBD1
J gene: TRBJ2-7
V gene: TRBV6-5
clone size: .
CDR3 DNA: TGTGCCAGCAGTTACTCGACAGGGAAGACCTACGAGCAGTACTTC
CDR3 protein: CASSYSTGKTYEQYF

CDR3 length: 17
D gene: TRBD1
J gene: TRBJ2-1
V gene: TRBV4-3
clone size: .
CDR3 DNA: TGCGCCAGCAGCCAAGGAGGGACAGGGGCATCCTACAATGAGCAGTTCTTC
CDR3 protein: CASSQGGTGASYNEQFF

CDR3 length: 17
D gene: TRBD2
J gene: TRBJ2-1
V gene: TRBV4-1
clone size: .
CDR3 DNA: TGCGCCAGCAGCTACGCCTCGGGAGGGAGGGGTTACAATGAGCAGTTCTTC
CDR3 protein: CASSYASGGRGYNEQFF

CDR3 length: 15
D gene: .
J gene: TRBJ2-7
V gene: TRBV6-6
clone size: .
CDR3 DNA: TGTGCCAGCAGTTACCCTAAGGGGAGGACCTACGAGCAGTACTTC
CDR3 protein: CASSYPKGRTYEQYF

CDR3 length: 12
D gene: .
J gene: TRBJ1-2
V gene: TRBV18
clone size: once
CDR3 DNA: TGTGCCAGCTCAGGACAAGTGGGCAGATCCACCTTC
CDR3 protein: CASSGQVGRSTF